Below, 28 T cell receptor beta chains from the same sample are listed, as sequenced in a study of tumor-infiltrating lymphocytes in primary liver carcinoma. The template, about 550 ng total RNA, yielded TCR beta cDNA made with a constant-region primer. Modified slightly, ARM-PCR produced TCR beta libraries over three nested multiplex PCR rounds. TRBV1-TRBV30 forward primers and a C-beta reverse primer were used in the first two PCR rounds, which each ran for about 9 cycles. TCRdb re-analysed the multiplex PCR reads in MiXCR, keeping a single row per CDR3 protein. The data contain approximately 110,000 distinct CDR3 sequences, about 59% of them singletons. Extraction of RNA together with DNA used about 20-34 mg of unsorted bulk tissue. The sequencing input was liver tumor tissue from sampling region 1. Subset of the sample: tumor region T1, superior pole. The receptor source for this set is a woman aged 55-70 years with primary liver carcinoma and hepatitis B virus infection.

This clonotype appeared a few times. The chain has TRBV5-6 and TRBJ1-4; maybe TRBD1 (6 bases). Germline lookup yields CDR1 SGHDT and CDR2 YYEEEE. V was cut by 3 bases and J by 0 bases, with 15 bases left in between. This CDR3 spans 17 amino acids. CDR3 sequence: CASSSTREGATNEKLFF. CDR3 in DNA: TGTGCCAGCAGCTCGACACGCGAGGGGGCAACTAATGAAAAACTGTTTTTT.

This clonotype was recorded once. A read error is possible here, since a much larger clone lies one base away. J is TRBJ1-6 and V is TRBV6-1; D is undetermined. The CDR3 has 12 residues. Germline V CDR1 and CDR2: MNHNS, SASEGT. The CDR3 protein is CASSYGDSLLHF. CDR3 nucleotides: TGTGCCAGCAGCTACGGGGATTCACTCCTCCACTTT.

To note about this clonotype: One end of the junction varies from germline; a read error may be responsible. The chain carries TRBV5-1 and TRBJ2-1; D remains ambiguous. The CDR3 is made up of 11 amino acids. Germline CDR1 SGHRS, CDR2 YFSETQ. This CDR3 is CASSGSNEQFF. The DNA of the CDR3 is TGTGCCAGCTCCGGATCGAATGAGCAGTTCTTC.

A note on this clonotype: This CDR3 fails to terminate in the conserved phenylalanine or tryptophan, so it likely reflects a read error. This chain connects TRBV10-3 to TRBJ1-2; 11 nucleotides line up with TRBD1. The germline gives CDR1 ENHRY, CDR2 SYGVKD. V was pared by 10 bases and J by 7 bases, with 14 bases of the junction left unmatched. The CDR3 is 15 residues long. CDR3 bases: TGTGCCACTGGACAGGGGGCCCTCCAAGACTCTGGCTACACCTCC. Its protein product is CATGQGALQDSGYTS.

For this clonotype: A read error is possible here, since a much larger clone lies one base away. The genes are TRBV6-7 and TRBJ1-5; the D is unclear. TRBV6-7 is an open reading frame, and its role is uncertain. The CDR3 contains 12 residues. CDR3 DNA: TGTCCCAGCAGTTACGGGAATCAGCCCCAGCATTTT. Its translation: CPSSYGNQPQHF.

In the case of this clonotype: Sequence at one end of the junction differs from germline and may be a read error. The chain recombines TRBV11-2 with TRBJ2-4, with TRBD2 matching 9 bases. This CDR3 has 16 residues. The V gene's germline CDR1 is SGHAT and CDR2 FQNNGV. CDR3 residues: CTSSLRREGRNHTQYF. CDR3 in DNA: TGTACCAGCAGCTTACGGCGGGAGGGCCGAAACCACACTCAGTACTTC.

Concerning this clonotype itself: One end of the junction fails to match germline, which may point to a read error. V usage is TRBV12-3 or TRBV12-4 and J usage is TRBJ1-1; D is possibly TRBD1 (5 bases). This CDR3 comprises 13 residues. Written as DNA, the CDR3 is TGTGTCAGCAGTTATAACGGGTTGGGGGAGGCTTTCTTT. Its protein is CVSSYNGLGEAFF.

About this clonotype itself: A much larger clone differs from this one at a single base, so this may be a read error. The chain combines TRBV5-6 with TRBJ2-4, with TRBD2 identical over 14 bases. Germline V lookup: CDR1 SGHDT, CDR2 YYEEEE. CDR3 size: 17 residues. In nucleotides, the CDR3 is TGTGCCAGCAGCCCCGGGACTAGCGGGAGTTGGCAAAAAATTCAGTACTTC. Protein: CASSPGTSGSWQKIQYF.

This clonotype has a count of ten or more. Here the CDR3 reads CASRGSQPQHF. The CDR3 nucleotides are TGTGCCAGCAGGGGAAGTCAGCCCCAGCATTTT. The chain employs TRBV28 and TRBJ1-5; no firm D call. The germline V and J ends were trimmed by 6 bases and 6 bases, with 6 bases remaining between them. The CDR3 length is 11 residues. Germline V CDR1 and CDR2: MDHEN, SYDVKM.

The sample holds many counts of this clonotype. J is TRBJ2-3 and V is TRBV12-3 or TRBV12-4; 9 nucleotides agree with TRBD2. Trimming removed 5 bases from V and 4 bases from J; junction bases left unmatched: 10. The CDR3 is made up of 16 amino acids. CDR3 amino acids: CASSLLSGRGADTQYF. DNA for the CDR3: TGTGCCAGCAGTCTACTTAGCGGGAGAGGGGCAGATACGCAGTATTTT.

To note about this clonotype: Because it lacks the conserved phenylalanine or tryptophan at the end, this CDR3 is likely a read error. This chain links TRBV29-1 with TRBJ2-1; 13 positions match TRBD2. The CDR3 is 15 residues long. Germline V gene data show CDR1 as SQVTM and CDR2 as ANQGSEA. Trimming at V came to 7 bases and at J to 8 bases, leaving 11 bases not matched to a gene. CDR3 sequence: CSASGTSGRGYEQFL. CDR3 bases: TGCAGCGCCAGCGGAACTAGCGGGAGGGGGTATGAGCAGTTCCTC.

This clonotype was seen just once. The conserved phenylalanine or tryptophan is not found at the CDR3 terminus, so this likely reflects a read error. This rearrangement joins TRBV11-2 to TRBJ2-3; TRBD2 aligns across 9 bases. Looked up from germline, CDR1 is SGHAT and CDR2 is FQNNGV. CDR3 length: 16 residues. CDR3 DNA sequence: TGTGCCATCAGCCATGGTAGCGGGAGTTTGTTAGATACGCAGTATCTT. Protein sequence: CAISHGSGSLLDTQYL.

Regarding this clonotype: One end of the junction is discordant with germline, which a read error may explain. The chain has TRBV11-3 and TRBJ2-2; no firm D call. Looked up from germline, CDR1 is SGHNT and CDR2 is YENEEA. This CDR3 is 13 amino acids long. Here the CDR3 DNA reads TGTGCTAGCAGCTTTTCCTTGACCGGGGAGCTGTTTTTT. Its protein is CASSFSLTGELFF.

This clonotype was observed a handful of times. Just one base apart from a much larger clone, this may be a read error. The V gene is TRBV6-5, the J gene TRBJ2-2; 9 nucleotides line up with TRBD1. Per germline, CDR1 MNHEY and CDR2 SVGAGI. V gave up 6 bases and J gave up 6 bases; unmatched junction bases: 5. CDR3 length: 14 residues. The CDR3 DNA reads as TGTGCCAGCAGAGGACAGGGGATCGCCGGGGAGCTGTTTTTT. It yields the protein CASRGQGIAGELFF.

Concerning this clonotype: This may be a read error: a much more frequent sequence differs by one nucleotide. No conserved phenylalanine or tryptophan ends this CDR3, so it is likely a read error. The V gene is TRBV5-1, the J gene TRBJ2-2, with 11 nucleotides matching TRBD2. J gave up 6 bases and V 2 bases, and 6 bases lay outside the gene matches. The CDR3 totals 16 residues. From germline, CDR1 is SGHRS and CDR2 YFSETQ. Here the CDR3 reads CASSFQTSGISGELFV. The CDR3 DNA is TGCGCCAGCAGCTTCCAGACTAGCGGGATCTCCGGGGAGCTGTTTGTT.

As to this clonotype: At one of its ends the junction is not consistent with the germline gene, which may arise from a read error. The chain recombines TRBV11-2 with TRBJ2-5, with a tentative D call TRBD1 (6 bases). The CDR3 is 13 amino acids. Germline V gives CDR1 SGHAT, CDR2 FQNNGV. The DNA of the CDR3 is TGTGCCAGCAGCTTTACCAGGGGTGAGACCCAGTACTTT. Protein: CASSFTRGETQYF.

This clonotype occurred many times. CDR3 loop: CASSYSIRRGREKLFF. CDR3 DNA: TGTGCCAGCAGTTACTCGATCCGGAGGGGAAGGGAAAAACTGTTTTTT. J is TRBJ1-4 and V is TRBV6-5; possible D gene TRBD1, 5 bases. This CDR3 is 16 amino acids long. Germline V gene sequence: CDR1 MNHEY, CDR2 SVGAGI. Trimming cost V 0 bases and J 8 bases, with 16 bases left between them.

This clonotype was counted once. Mismatch with germline at one junction end may stem from a read error. The chain uses TRBV6-5 and TRBJ2-4, with D hard to call. CDR1 and CDR2 (germline): MNHEY, SVGAGI. The CDR3 consists of 13 residues. This chain's CDR3 is CAGSGIAKNIQYF. CDR3 DNA sequence: TGTGCCGGCAGTGGGATAGCCAAAAACATTCAGTACTTC.

J is TRBJ1-1 and V is TRBV19; D gene unclear. In germline, CDR1 is LNHDA, CDR2 SQIVND (reference sequence). The CDR3 consists of 12 residues. V gave up 6 bases and J gave up 0 bases, with 5 bases separating them. The CDR3 loop reads CASSRLNTEAFF. The CDR3 DNA is TGTGCCAGTAGCAGGTTGAACACTGAAGCTTTCTTT.

A word on this clonotype: With a much larger clone just one base away, this may be a read error. Because it lacks the conserved phenylalanine or tryptophan at the end, this CDR3 is likely a read error. The chain carries TRBV29-1 and TRBJ2-1; the D gene is possibly TRBD2 (6 bases). V shed 6 bases and J shed 6 bases, with 21 bases lying between them. This CDR3 is built from 15 residues. Germline loops: CDR1 SQVTM, CDR2 ANQGSEA. The CDR3 is CSVPPQSQGGNEQFL. In DNA form, the CDR3 reads TGCAGCGTCCCGCCCCAGTCGCAGGGAGGCAATGAGCAGTTCCTC.

This clonotype was detected a few times. The J gene is TRBJ2-3, the V gene TRBV5-1; 9 bases are shared with TRBD2. J was trimmed by 2 bases and V by 7 bases; bases with no gene match: 8. The germline gives CDR1 SGHRS, CDR2 YFSETQ. The length of the CDR3 is 15 residues. This CDR3 reads CASVASGTFTDTQYF. DNA for the CDR3: TGCGCCAGCGTCGCTAGCGGGACCTTCACAGATACGCAGTATTTT.

This chain connects TRBV5-4 to TRBJ2-3; D not certain. The CDR3 spans 13 residues. Trimming took 1 base from V and 1 from J, leaving 4 bases between them. Germline-derived CDR1 and CDR2 are SGHNT and YYREEE (reference sequence). In DNA form, the CDR3 reads TGTGCCAGCAGCTTGCCGGGCACAGATACGCAGTATTTT. Encoded protein: CASSLPGTDTQYF.

Concerning this clonotype: An end of the junction differs from the germline gene, which may be a read error. V usage is TRBV6-1 and J usage is TRBJ2-3, with 7 bases identical to TRBD2. From germline, CDR1 is MNHNS and CDR2 SASEGT. The CDR3 runs to 16 residues. CDR3 protein: CASRGLSGVGRDTQYF. The CDR3 nucleotides read TGTGCCAGCAGGGGACTATCGGGAGTAGGGCGGGATACGCAGTACTTT.

Comment on this clonotype: With a much larger clone just one base away, this may be a read error. The CDR3, as DNA: TGTGCCAGCAGCTCTCGACAAATACTAGCCAAAAACATTCAGAACTTC. Residues: CASSSRQILAKNIQNF. This rearrangement joins TRBV12-3 or TRBV12-4 to TRBJ2-4, with D tentatively TRBD2 (6 bases). CDR3 length: 16 amino acids.

Points on this clonotype: An end of the junction does not agree with germline; a read error may underlie this. This chain connects TRBV11-2 to TRBJ2-3; D might be TRBD1 or TRBD2, each matching 6 bases. This CDR3 region has 17 residues. The germline CDR1 and CDR2 sequences are SGHAT and FQNNGV. CDR3 in DNA: TGTTCCAGCAGCTTAGGGGGGTTAACGTACACGTCAGATACGCAGTATTTT. Residues: CSSSLGGLTYTSDTQYF.

The chain has TRBV5-1 and TRBJ2-7; TRBD1 matches 7 bases. This CDR3 is 14 amino acids long. V was pared by 3 bases and J by 5 bases, with 8 bases of the junction left unmatched. Germline values: CDR1 SGHRS, CDR2 YFSETQ. In nucleotides, the CDR3 is TGCGCCAGCAGCTCTCAAGGGGACAGCCACGAGCAGTACTTC. This codes for CASSSQGDSHEQYF.

The rearrangement uses TRBV28 and TRBJ1-4, with D maybe TRBD1 (6 bases). The CDR3 is 16 amino acids. Germline V CDR1 and CDR2: MDHEN, SYDVKM. Trimming pared 4 bases from V and 5 bases from J, leaving 17 bases between. The CDR3 region is CASSSPQGGSNEKLFF. The DNA for the CDR3 is TGTGCCAGCAGTTCCCCACAGGGTGGGAGCAATGAAAAACTGTTTTTT.

Concerning this clonotype: A read error may be the cause here, since a much bigger clone is one base away. This chain connects TRBV2 to TRBJ2-7, with D possibly being TRBD1 (6 bases). The CDR3 loop spans 15 amino acids. Germline-derived CDR1 and CDR2 are SNHLY and FYNNEI. Here the CDR3 reads CASSASRGYSYELYF. The CDR3 coding sequence is TGTGCCAGCAGTGCGTCGAGGGGGTACTCCTACGAGCTGTACTTC.